This T cell receptor (beta chain) was documented in a study of T cells in Graves' hyperthyroidism and ophthalmopathy. Broader study findings: Also found in blood were most expanded thyroid clonotypes above 0.001.

Template material for amplifying TCR beta CDR3 regions consisted of RNA transcripts. First-round RT-PCR targeting the TCR CDR3 was performed with the HTBI primer set. TCRdb re-called the multiplex PCR reads through MiXCR, storing one row per CDR3 protein. The table includes fewer than 550,000 distinct CDR3 sequences, around 14% detected once. Only a few counts were recorded for this clonotype. Its antigen is as yet unknown. Germline V CDR1 and CDR2: KGHDR, SFDVKD. CDR3 size: 14 residues. Trimming removed 4 bases from V and 4 bases from J, with 12 bases in between. The receptor was isolated from a woman under 30 with Graves' hyperthyroidism. Sequenced: blood. The gene calls are TRBV24-1 and TRBJ2-5; possible D gene TRBD2, 5 bases. In DNA form, the CDR3 reads TGTGCCACCAGTGAACCACTAGAACGAGAGACCCAGTACTTC. This sequence encodes CATSEPLERETQYF.